Reported below is one TCR beta chain. This sample was included in a study of blood T cell repertoires in COVID-19. The assay was immunoSEQ multiplex PCR, and TCRdb's table has in-frame clones only and misses some. Among about 360,000 clones, approximately 86% were seen once, and the ten largest hold under 8.5%. Seattle's enrolled individuals joined amid active infection and were then monitored longitudinally. The V gene lost 1 base and the J gene lost 6 bases, with 7 bases spanning the gap. This CDR3 is 12 amino acids long. CDR1 and CDR2 from the germline V gene are LNHDA and SQIVND (reference sequence).

The rearrangement links TRBV19 to TRBJ2-7, with D unresolved. Sequencing was carried out using peripheral blood. The sequence came from an older woman with COVID-19, enrolled during active disease. For the CDR3, the DNA is TGTGCCAGTAGTATAGCCCGTAGCGAGCAGTACTTC. The encoded protein is CASSIARSEQYF.